Listed here are 24 T cell receptor beta chains from one sample, sequenced in a study of neurological immune-mediated disorders. TCRdb reanalysed the 5' RACE reads using MiXCR and keeps one entry per CDR3 protein. The sample consists of roughly 13,000 distinct CDR3 sequences, under 8% of them appearing once. Sequenced sample: CD8+ T cells from blood. The receptors were sampled from a woman aged 40 to 50 in good health.

This clonotype was counted ten times or more. The chain carries TRBV6-6 and TRBJ2-5, with D tentatively TRBD2 (6 bases). V lost 2 bases to trimming and J lost 5 bases, with 18 bases between them. Germline lookup yields CDR1 MNHNY and CDR2 SVGAGI (reference sequence). The CDR3 runs to 16 residues. The CDR3 nucleotides read TGTGCCAGCAGTTACGAGAGGACGGGGAGGACGGAGACCCAGTACTTC. The encoded protein is CASSYERTGRTETQYF.

At least ten counts were recorded for this clonotype. The chain couples TRBV18 to TRBJ2-3; unclear D gene. Germline values: CDR1 KGHSH, CDR2 LQKENI. The CDR3 runs 11 residues. V lost 5 bases and J lost 2, with 2 bases in between. In nucleotides, the CDR3 is TGTGCCAGCTCAGTCACAGATACGCAGTATTTT. Protein product: CASSVTDTQYF.

There are many counts of this clonotype. The chain has TRBV6-5 and TRBJ1-5; no clear D gene. The V end lost 4 bases, the J end lost 0 bases, and 7 bases lay between the germline ends. The CDR3 contains 14 residues. CDR1 and CDR2 from the germline V gene are MNHEY and SVGAGI. CDR3 region: CASSSANSNQPQHF. The CDR3 DNA is TGTGCCAGCAGTTCCGCTAATAGCAATCAGCCCCAGCATTTT.

This clonotype was found many times. The rearrangement uses TRBV12-3 or TRBV12-4 and TRBJ2-5; a possible D gene is TRBD2 (6 bases). The CDR3 runs 17 residues. The ends were cut back, 4 bases at V and 3 bases at J, with 21 bases in the middle. The CDR3 spells CASSSGTPPQIKETQYF. The CDR3, as DNA: TGTGCCAGCAGTTCCGGGACTCCGCCACAAATAAAAGAGACCCAGTACTTC.

This clonotype was seen at least ten times. The V and J genes are TRBV5-1 and TRBJ2-3, with 11 bases lining up with TRBD1. V shed 1 base, J shed 6 bases, and the junction held 7 bases outside the gene matches. Germline V gene sequence: CDR1 SGHRS, CDR2 YFSETQ. This CDR3 is 16 amino acids long. The CDR3 protein is CASSLMNRDRGDTQYF. CDR3 DNA sequence: TGCGCCAGCAGCTTGATGAACCGGGACAGGGGGGATACGCAGTATTTT.

This clonotype has ten or more counts. The rearrangement joins TRBV11-3 to TRBJ2-3, with 13 positions matching TRBD2. The CDR3 extends over 17 amino acids. The trim removed 6 bases at V and 4 bases at J, leaving 10 bases unmatched. Germline V gene sequence: CDR1 SGHNT, CDR2 YENEEA. Here the CDR3 DNA reads TGTGCCAGCAGTGGGACTAGCGGGATGGAAAGTCCAGATACGCAGTATTTT. Amino acids: CASSGTSGMESPDTQYF. The whole variable domain, filled in from reference TRBV11-3 and TRBJ2-3, reads EAGVVQSPRYKIIEKKQPVAFWCNPISGHNTLYWYLQNLGQGPELLIRYENEEAVDDSQLPKDRFSAERLKGVDSTLKIQPAELGDSAVYLCASSGTSGMESPDTQYFGPGTRLTVL.

This clonotype was counted at least ten times. The chain joins TRBV7-9 to TRBJ2-7, with no clear D. The germline V and J ends were trimmed by 3 bases and 1 base, with 7 bases remaining between them. This CDR3 is built from 13 residues. Germline V gene data show CDR1 as SEHNR and CDR2 as FQNEAQ (reference sequence). This CDR3 reads CASSFQVSYEQYF. Here the CDR3 DNA reads TGTGCCAGCAGCTTTCAGGTATCCTACGAGCAGTACTTC. Drawing the rest from reference TRBV7-9 and TRBJ2-7, the complete variable domain is DTGVSQNPRHKITKRGQNVTFRCDPISEHNRLYWYRQTLGQGPEFLTYFQNEAQLEKSRLLSDRFSAERPKGSFSTLEIQRTEQGDSAMYLCASSFQVSYEQYFGPGTRLTVT.

This clonotype was found many times. The rearrangement uses TRBV2 and TRBJ2-7; 7 nucleotides align to TRBD1. The germline V gene encodes CDR1 SNHLY and CDR2 FYNNEI. V was clipped by 5 bases and J by 1 base; unmatched bases: 8. The length of the CDR3 is 15 residues. The CDR3 here is CASSPVRDRSYEQYF. The CDR3 bases are TGTGCCAGCAGTCCCGTCCGGGACAGATCCTACGAGCAGTACTTC. The whole variable domain, remainder taken from reference TRBV2 and TRBJ2-7, is EPEVTQTPSHQVTQMGQEVILRCVPISNHLYFYWYRQILGQKVEFLVSFYNNEISEKSEIFDDQFSVERPDGSNFTLKIRSTKLEDSAMYFCASSPVRDRSYEQYFGPGTRLTVT.

This clonotype was recorded many times. The CDR3: CSAPLVAGGPGYEQYF. The CDR3 region has the DNA TGCAGTGCTCCCCTGGTGGCGGGGGGGCCGGGATACGAGCAGTACTTC. This chain uses TRBV20-1 with TRBJ2-7; TRBD2 agrees at 9 bases. The CDR3 is 16 residues long. Germline V gives CDR1 DFQATT, CDR2 SNEGSKA (reference sequence). V gave up 5 bases and J gave up 4 bases; unmatched junction bases: 15.

This chain connects TRBV2 to TRBJ1-1, with 7 bases matching TRBD1. Trimming cost V 4 bases and J 9 bases; bases outside gene matches: 5. The length of the CDR3 is 12 residues. The germline CDR1 and CDR2 sequences are SNHLY and FYNNEI. The chain's CDR3 is CASSGGTDQAFF. CDR3 bases: TGTGCCAGCAGTGGTGGGACAGACCAAGCTTTCTTT. The full variable domain, its missing parts supplied by reference TRBV2 and TRBJ1-1, is EPEVTQTPSHQVTQMGQEVILRCVPISNHLYFYWYRQILGQKVEFLVSFYNNEISEKSEIFDDQFSVERPDGSNFTLKIRSTKLEDSAMYFCASSGGTDQAFFGQGTRLTVV.

This clonotype was found many times. This chain connects TRBV20-1 to TRBJ1-6; D not certain. Trimming stripped 0 bases from V and 10 bases from J, with 16 bases between. Per germline, CDR1 DFQATT and CDR2 SNEGSKA (reference sequence). The CDR3 contains 15 residues. CDR3 sequence reads: CSARDLWQAGSPLHF. CDR3 nucleotides: TGCAGTGCTAGAGATCTTTGGCAGGCGGGCTCACCCCTCCACTTT.

This clonotype was recorded many times. The chain has TRBV27 and TRBJ2-7, with TRBD2 matching over 9 bases. Germline V gene sequence: CDR1 MNHEY, CDR2 SMNVEV (reference sequence). V lost 2 bases, J lost 2 bases, and 1 base stayed unmatched. The CDR3 loop spans 14 amino acids. The CDR3, as DNA: TGTGCCAGCAGTTTAGCTAGCGGGACCTACGAGCAGTACTTC. Translating gives CASSLASGTYEQYF.

This clonotype was picked up many times. J is TRBJ2-7 and V is TRBV4-1; 8 bases fit TRBD2. The CDR3 sequence is 15 residues long. J gave up 4 bases and V 0 bases, and 5 bases lay outside the gene matches. Per the germline V gene, CDR1 is MGHRA and CDR2 is YSYEKL. The DNA of the CDR3 is TGCGCCAGCAGCCAAGAGCCCGGGAGGGCGTACGAGCAGTACTTC. Translated: CASSQEPGRAYEQYF.

This clonotype has at least ten counts. The chain employs TRBV2 and TRBJ2-2; TRBD1 or TRBD2 may be the D gene (5 bases each). Germline loops: CDR1 SNHLY, CDR2 FYNNEI. V lost 7 bases to trimming and J lost 4 bases, with 22 bases between them. The CDR3 covers 17 residues. The CDR3 protein is CASKLPGGGPITGELFF. The CDR3 DNA follows: TGTGCCAGCAAACTCCCCGGTGGGGGACCGATCACCGGGGAGCTGTTTTTT.

This clonotype has a count of ten or more. The rearrangement uses TRBV20-1 and TRBJ2-2, with 8 nucleotides matching TRBD1. The CDR3 totals 15 residues. J lost 4 bases, V lost 6 bases, and 10 bases had no gene match. Germline assignment: CDR1 DFQATT and CDR2 SNEGSKA (reference sequence). CDR3 amino acids: CSARPRGLGTGELFF. In nucleotides, the CDR3 is TGCAGTGCCCGTCCCAGGGGGCTTGGCACCGGGGAGCTGTTTTTT.

This clonotype was detected many times. The rearrangement links TRBV20-1 to TRBJ2-5; 8 bases agree with TRBD2. This CDR3 has 14 residues. CDR1 and CDR2 (germline): DFQATT, SNEGSKA (reference sequence). V lost 3 bases, J lost 3 bases, and 6 bases stayed unmatched. The chain's CDR3 is CSASQAGVKETQYF. The CDR3 DNA follows: TGCAGTGCTAGCCAAGCGGGAGTTAAAGAGACCCAGTACTTC.

This clonotype came up many times. The gene calls are TRBV7-9 and TRBJ2-1; 10 bases agree with TRBD1. CDR1 is SEHNR, CDR2 FQNEAQ, per germline (reference sequence). J gave up 4 bases and V 5 bases, and 5 bases lay outside the gene matches. The CDR3 length is 15 residues. CDR3 region: CASSPGQGRYNEQFF. CDR3 bases: TGTGCCAGCAGCCCGGGACAGGGGCGGTACAATGAGCAGTTCTTC. Using reference TRBV7-9 and TRBJ2-1 for the parts outside the CDR3, the full variable domain is DTGVSQNPRHKITKRGQNVTFRCDPISEHNRLYWYRQTLGQGPEFLTYFQNEAQLEKSRLLSDRFSAERPKGSFSTLEIQRTEQGDSAMYLCASSPGQGRYNEQFFGPGTRLTVL.

The V and J genes are TRBV10-3 and TRBJ2-1, with D possibly matching TRBD2 (7 bases). Per the germline V gene, CDR1 is ENHRY and CDR2 is SYGVKD. There are 16 residues in the CDR3. V was clipped by 6 bases and J by 0 bases, with 15 bases between them. CDR3 DNA sequence: TGTGCCATCAGGGCCTCGGGGGGCAGCTCCTACAATGAGCAGTTCTTC. Amino acids: CAIRASGGSSYNEQFF.

This clonotype has ten or more counts. V and J are TRBV5-6 and TRBJ1-1, with 8 bases fitting TRBD1. This CDR3 contains 16 residues. Germline V gene data show CDR1 as SGHDT and CDR2 as YYEEEE. The junction had 6 bases not matched to a gene; V was cut back by 2 bases and J by 0 bases. The CDR3 here is CASSLTAGGLNTEAFF. The CDR3 region has the DNA TGTGCCAGCAGCTTAACGGCAGGGGGCCTGAACACTGAAGCTTTCTTT.

V usage is TRBV7-9 and J usage is TRBJ2-5; D may be TRBD1 or TRBD2 (6 bases each). The CDR3 spans 13 residues. The V end lost 0 bases, the J end lost 8 bases, and 10 bases lay between the germline ends. CDR1 and CDR2 (germline): SEHNR, FQNEAQ (reference sequence). CDR3 sequence (DNA): TGTGCCAGCAGCTTAGCGCTCGGGGGCACCCAGTACTTC. Amino acid sequence: CASSLALGGTQYF. The full variable domain, its missing parts supplied by reference TRBV7-9 and TRBJ2-5, is DTGVSQNPRHKITKRGQNVTFRCDPISEHNRLYWYRQTLGQGPEFLTYFQNEAQLEKSRLLSDRFSAERPKGSFSTLEIQRTEQGDSAMYLCASSLALGGTQYFGPGTRLLVL.

This clonotype was picked up many times. The chain links TRBV6-5 to TRBJ2-5; D could derive from TRBD1 or TRBD2 (5 bases each). Per germline, CDR1 MNHEY and CDR2 SVGAGI. Trimming took off 6 bases at V and 2 bases at J, with 19 bases between the two ends. The length of the CDR3 is 16 residues. CDR3 region: CASSYGTLGVQETQYF. The CDR3 DNA follows: TGTGCCAGCAGCTACGGGACCCTGGGCGTACAAGAGACCCAGTACTTC.

This clonotype occurred many times. The chain joins TRBV28 to TRBJ1-5; D perhaps matches TRBD1 (6 bases). The CDR3 length is 16 residues. The germline CDR1 and CDR2 sequences are MDHEN and SYDVKM. Deletions cut 2 bases from V and 2 bases from J, with 13 bases between. This chain's CDR3 is CASSLHEGVGNQPQHF. In DNA, the CDR3 is TGTGCCAGCAGTTTACATGAGGGGGTAGGCAATCAGCCCCAGCATTTT.

This clonotype showed up many times. The gene calls are TRBV20-1 and TRBJ2-7; 8 nucleotides match TRBD1. J was trimmed by 3 bases and V by 3 bases; bases with no gene match: 7. CDR1 and CDR2 from the germline V gene are DFQATT and SNEGSKA (reference sequence). This CDR3 contains 14 residues. CDR3 bases: TGCAGTGCTAGGGATGGAGGACAGGGCTACGAGCAGTACTTC. The encoded protein is CSARDGGQGYEQYF.

There are many counts of this clonotype. The rearrangement uses TRBV4-1 and TRBJ1-1; TRBD1 matches 9 bases. This CDR3 has 15 amino acids. Germline-derived CDR1 and CDR2 are MGHRA and YSYEKL. The V segment lost 3 bases and the J segment 5 bases; nucleotides outside the gene matches: 7. CDR3 amino acids: CASSHPGQGLTEAFF. The CDR3 coding sequence is TGCGCCAGCAGCCACCCGGGACAGGGACTTACTGAAGCTTTCTTT.